The T cell receptor beta chain under discussion was sequenced for a study of cytomegalovirus exposure and HLA in healthy donors. Study-wide results and limits: The study designated over 150 TCR beta chains cytomegalovirus-associated. Subsequent analysis revealed that first-cohort TCR clusters tended to co-occur in the 120 or so validation repertoires. In vitro testing confirmed a few CMV-associated chains as specific for CMV antigens.

The validation cohort, a group of 130 or so subjects, included the donors and was separate from the approximately 650-subject first cohort. On this clone itself: Its antigen remains unidentified.

The data were produced by immunoSEQ multiplex PCR, yet TCRdb's version contains in-frame clones alone and is incomplete. Among approximately 230,000 clones, more than 75% were seen once, and the ten largest hold more than 10%. This CDR3 region has 13 residues. Trimming cost V 4 bases and J 6 bases, with 10 bases left between them. The germline CDR1 and CDR2 sequences are MNHEY and SVGAGI. The specimen was PBMCs. The TCR sequence derives from a man younger than 35 in good health and CMV-seropositive. The V call is TRBV6-5, the J call TRBJ1-5, with unresolved D. The CDR3 region is CASSSWHGQPQHF. As DNA, the CDR3 is TGTGCCAGCAGTTCCTGGCACGGTCAGCCCCAGCATTTT.